The sequence of this TCR beta chain was determined in a study of cytomegalovirus exposure and HLA in healthy donors. From germline, CDR1 is LNHDA and CDR2 SQIVND (reference sequence). The CDR3 length is 14 residues. Trimming shortened V by 3 bases and J by 2 bases, and 9 bases separated the two germline ends. Primers for the PCR totalled 60 Vbeta and 13 Jbeta. TCRdb keeps only in-frame clones here, not all; method: immunoSEQ multiplex PCR. This sample lists 60,000 or so clones; its ten largest clones have approximately 2%. The sequenced sample was PBMCs. The TCR comes from a young woman in good health and CMV-seronegative. The V gene is TRBV19, the J gene TRBJ2-3; D call uncertain. The CDR3 sequence: CASSILHYTDTQYF. The CDR3 DNA reads TGTGCCAGTAGTATTTTGCACTACACAGATACGCAGTATTTT.